These T cell receptor beta chains were read from a single sample in a study of blood T cell repertoires in COVID-19. TCRdb keeps only in-frame clones here, not all; method: immunoSEQ multiplex PCR. The repertoire includes some 250,000 clones, less than 90% of them detected once, and more than 10% sits in the top ten. The sample was peripheral blood. All receptors come from a woman aged 25 to 39 with COVID-19, enrolled during active disease. Both conserved end residues are part of each CDR3. A D gene is named only where the DNA matches it firmly. The size of a clone is reported for some rows only, either as once, few or many, or as a class for expanded clones.

>TRBV9|TRBJ2-5|NA|NA
TGTGCCAGCAGCCCCAGCCCCATCGTAGCAGGGGAGACCCAGTACTTC
CASSPSPIVAGETQYF
>TRBV6-2/TRBV6-3|TRBJ2-7|NA|TRBD2
TGTGCCAGCAGTTACGACCCCTCGGGCGGGGGGCCCTACGAGCAGTACTTC
CASSYDPSGGGPYEQYF
>TRBV4-1|TRBJ1-2|NA|NA
TGCGCCAGCAGCCAAGTACACAGTCCTAACTATGGCTACACCTTC
CASSQVHSPNYGYTF
>TRBV5-4|TRBJ2-5|NA|TRBD1
TGTGCCAGCAGCGGCGGGACAGGGGTTGGAGAGACCCAGTACTTC
CASSGGTGVGETQYF
>TRBV5-1|TRBJ2-7|NA|TRBD2
TGCGCCAGCAGCTTGGAGGGCTTCCTAGCGGGGGACTCCTACGAGCAGTACTTC
CASSLEGFLAGDSYEQYF
>TRBV2|TRBJ1-4|NA|NA
TGTGCCAGCGTATACAGGACTAATGAAAAACTGTTTTTT
CASVYRTNEKLFF
>TRBV5-1|TRBJ2-1|NA|TRBD2
TGCGCCAGCAGCTTGGGTCGGTGGCTAGCGGGGGGGCCCCGCTCCTACAATGAGCAGTTCTTC
CASSLGRWLAGGPRSYNEQFF
>TRBV7-9|TRBJ2-7|NA|NA
TGTGCCAGCAGCTCACAGGGCCACGAGCAGTACTTC
CASSSQGHEQYF
>TRBV7-2|TRBJ2-1|few|NA
TGTGCCAGCAGCCTCAGATGGACTACCTACAATGAGCAGTTCTTC
CASSLRWTTYNEQFF
>TRBV27|TRBJ2-5|NA|NA
TGTGCCAGCAGTTTGTGGGCCAAAGAGACCCAGTACTTC
CASSLWAKETQYF
>TRBV7-9|TRBJ2-5|NA|TRBD2
TGTGCCAGCAGCTCGATAGCGGGGGGGAGGTGGACCCAGTACTTC
CASSSIAGGRWTQYF
>TRBV15|TRBJ2-1|NA|NA
TGTGCCACCAGCAAGCGAGGGGGTCTACGGGCCAATGAGCAGTTCTTC
CATSKRGGLRANEQFF
>TRBV4-1|TRBJ1-5|few|TRBD1
TGCGCCAGCAGCCAGCCGTGGACAGGGCGAGGTCAGCCCCAGCATTTT
CASSQPWTGRGQPQHF
>TRBV28|TRBJ1-5|NA|NA
TGTGCCAGCAGTTTGGGGGGGTACAATCAGCCCCAGCATTTT
CASSLGGYNQPQHF
>TRBV7-9|TRBJ1-1|NA|NA
TGTGCCAGCAGCTTCCCCAACCCGACAGTAAACACTGAAGCTTTCTTT
CASSFPNPTVNTEAFF
>TRBV6-6|TRBJ2-7|NA|TRBD2
TGTGCCAGCAGTTACTCGACTAGCGCCCACGAGCAGTACTTC
CASSYSTSAHEQYF
>TRBV5-4|TRBJ2-1|NA|TRBD2
TGTGCCACCAAAAGGTGGCTAGCGGGGGGGCAGGATGAGCAGTTCTTC
CATKRWLAGGQDEQFF
>TRBV7-9|TRBJ2-1|NA|TRBD2
TGTGCCAGCACTCTGATCCTAGCGGGGGGGAATGAGCAGTTCTTC
CASTLILAGGNEQFF
>TRBV19|TRBJ2-7|NA|NA
TGTGCCAGTAGTATACAGGGGTTGGGCTACGAGCAGTACTTC
CASSIQGLGYEQYF
>TRBV2|TRBJ2-7|NA|NA
TGTGCCAGCACTCCCAGGGGAGCCTCTAGAGAGCAGTACTTC
CASTPRGASREQYF
>TRBV3-1/TRBV3-2|TRBJ2-3|NA|NA
TGTGCCAGCAGCCATTTCGTGGATACGCAGTATTTT
CASSHFVDTQYF
>TRBV5-1|TRBJ2-7|NA|NA
TGCGCCAGCACCCCCGATCGGGAATACGAGCAGTACTTC
CASTPDREYEQYF
>TRBV7-2|TRBJ2-3|NA|NA
TGTGCCAGCGGGTCGACTAGATTCGCAGATACGCAGTATTTT
CASGSTRFADTQYF
>TRBV9|TRBJ2-1|NA|TRBD2
TGTGCCAGCAGCGAACCACTAGCGGAAACCTACAATGAGCAGTTCTTC
CASSEPLAETYNEQFF
>TRBV27|TRBJ2-7|NA|TRBD1
TGTGCCAGCTCACATAGACAGGGCTACGAGCAGTACTTC
CASSHRQGYEQYF
>TRBV6-5|TRBJ2-4|few|TRBD1
TGTGCCATCCAGATAGGGGGCGAGAGGTACTTC
CAIQIGGERYF
>TRBV15|TRBJ2-2|NA|TRBD2
TGTGCCACCAGCAGAGATCTAGCGGGAAACACCGGGGAGCTGTTTTTT
CATSRDLAGNTGELFF
>TRBV6-1|TRBJ1-5|NA|NA
TGTGCCAGCAGTGAAACTACTCTTGGTCAGCCCCAGCATTTT
CASSETTLGQPQHF
>TRBV27|TRBJ2-1|NA|TRBD2
TGTGCCAGCAGTCAGCGGGGGGGCCCCTACAATGAGCAGTTCTTC
CASSQRGGPYNEQFF
>TRBV29-1|TRBJ1-2|NA|TRBD1
TGCAGCGCTCTTCCGAGCGACAGGGACTATGGCTACACCTTC
CSALPSDRDYGYTF
>TRBV6-5|TRBJ1-1|NA|NA
TGTGCCAGCAGATCAAGCGTTTGGGGGGAGGAAGCTTTCTTT
CASRSSVWGEEAFF
>TRBV19|TRBJ1-2|NA|TRBD1
TGTGCCAGTAGTATTGGGACAGGTATCCCTTCCTATGGCTACACCTTC
CASSIGTGIPSYGYTF
>TRBV5-1|TRBJ2-5|NA|TRBD1
TGCGCCAGCAGCCCCGGGACAGCCGGGGAGACCCAGTACTTC
CASSPGTAGETQYF